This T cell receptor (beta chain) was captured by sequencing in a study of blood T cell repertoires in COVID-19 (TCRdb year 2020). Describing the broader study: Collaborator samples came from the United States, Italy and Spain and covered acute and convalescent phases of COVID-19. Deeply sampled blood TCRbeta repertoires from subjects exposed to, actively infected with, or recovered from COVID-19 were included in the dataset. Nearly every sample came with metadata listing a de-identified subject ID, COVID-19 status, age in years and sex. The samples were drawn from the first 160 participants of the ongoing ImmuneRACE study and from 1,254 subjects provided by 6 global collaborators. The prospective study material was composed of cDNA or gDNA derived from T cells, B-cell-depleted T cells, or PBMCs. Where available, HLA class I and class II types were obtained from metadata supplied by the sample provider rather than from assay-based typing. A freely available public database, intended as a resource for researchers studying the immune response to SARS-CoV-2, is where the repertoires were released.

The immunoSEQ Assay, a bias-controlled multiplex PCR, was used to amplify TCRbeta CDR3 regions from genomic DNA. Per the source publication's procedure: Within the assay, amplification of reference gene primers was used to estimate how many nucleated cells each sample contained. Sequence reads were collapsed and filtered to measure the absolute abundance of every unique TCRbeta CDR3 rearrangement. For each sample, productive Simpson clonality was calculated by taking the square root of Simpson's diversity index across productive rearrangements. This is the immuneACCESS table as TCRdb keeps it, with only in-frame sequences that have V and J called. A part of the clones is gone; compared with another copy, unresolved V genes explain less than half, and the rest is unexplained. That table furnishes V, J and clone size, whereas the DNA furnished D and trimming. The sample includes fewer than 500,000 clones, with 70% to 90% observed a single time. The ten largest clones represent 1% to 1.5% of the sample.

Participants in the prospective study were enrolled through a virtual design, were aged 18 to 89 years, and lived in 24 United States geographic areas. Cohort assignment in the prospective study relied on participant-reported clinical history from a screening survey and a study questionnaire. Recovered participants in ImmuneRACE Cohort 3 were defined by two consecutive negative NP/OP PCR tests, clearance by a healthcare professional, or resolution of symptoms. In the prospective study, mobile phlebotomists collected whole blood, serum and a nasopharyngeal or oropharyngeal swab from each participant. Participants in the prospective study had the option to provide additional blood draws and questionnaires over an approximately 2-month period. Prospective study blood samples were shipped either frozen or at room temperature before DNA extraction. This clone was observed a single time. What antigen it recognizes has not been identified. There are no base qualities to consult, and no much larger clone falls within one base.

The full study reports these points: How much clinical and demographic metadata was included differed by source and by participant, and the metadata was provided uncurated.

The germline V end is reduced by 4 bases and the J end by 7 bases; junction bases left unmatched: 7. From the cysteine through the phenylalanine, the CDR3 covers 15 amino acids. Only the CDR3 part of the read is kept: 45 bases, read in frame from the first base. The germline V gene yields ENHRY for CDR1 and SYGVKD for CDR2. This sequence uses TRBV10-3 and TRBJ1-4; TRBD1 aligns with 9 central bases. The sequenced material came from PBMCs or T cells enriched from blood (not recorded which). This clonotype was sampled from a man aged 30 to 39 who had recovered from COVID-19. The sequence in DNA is TGTGCCATCAGTGCGCAGGGACAGGGTGGTGAAAAACTGTTTTTT. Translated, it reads CAISAQGQGGEKLFF.